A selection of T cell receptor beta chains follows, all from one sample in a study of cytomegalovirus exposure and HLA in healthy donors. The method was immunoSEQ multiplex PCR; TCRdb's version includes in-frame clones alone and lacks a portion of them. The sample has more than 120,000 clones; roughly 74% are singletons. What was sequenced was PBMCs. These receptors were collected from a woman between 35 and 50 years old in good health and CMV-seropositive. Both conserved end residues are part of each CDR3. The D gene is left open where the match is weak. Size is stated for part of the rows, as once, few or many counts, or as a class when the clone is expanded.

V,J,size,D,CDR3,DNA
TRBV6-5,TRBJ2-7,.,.,CASSYSRVGYEQYF,TGTGCCAGCAGTTACTCCAGGGTTGGGTACGAGCAGTACTTC
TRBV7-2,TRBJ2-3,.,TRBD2,CASQRDHRTDTQYF,TGTGCCTCTCAGCGGGATCACCGGACAGATACGCAGTATTTT
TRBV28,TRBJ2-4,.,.,CASSFGGIKNIQYF,TGTGCCAGCAGTTTCGGCGGTATTAAAAACATTCAGTACTTC
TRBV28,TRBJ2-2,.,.,CASTLANTGELFF,TGTGCCAGCACCCTAGCGAACACCGGGGAGCTGTTTTTT
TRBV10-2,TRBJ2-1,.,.,CASSETGASDEQFF,TGCGCCAGCAGTGAAACGGGAGCCTCCGATGAGCAGTTCTTC
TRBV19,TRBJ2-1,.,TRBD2,CASSSGREGRNEQFF,TGTGCCAGTAGTAGTGGGCGGGAGGGTCGGAATGAGCAGTTCTTC
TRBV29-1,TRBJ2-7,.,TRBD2,CSVNPAQRELDEQYF,TGCAGCGTTAACCCTGCGCAGCGGGAGCTCGACGAGCAGTACTTC
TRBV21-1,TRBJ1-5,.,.,CASSSSGLKGNQPQHF,TGTGCCAGCAGCTCCAGCGGACTGAAGGGCAATCAGCCCCAGCATTTT
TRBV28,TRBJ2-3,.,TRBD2,CASSSPGLAGPLSWNTQYF,TGTGCCAGCAGCTCGCCGGGACTAGCGGGACCCCTTTCGTGGAATACGCAGTATTTT
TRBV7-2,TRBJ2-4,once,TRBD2,CASSPHTSGKNIQYF,TGTGCCAGCAGCCCTCATACTAGCGGGAAAAACATTCAGTACTTC
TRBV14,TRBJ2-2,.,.,CASSPFSYTGELFF,TGTGCCAGCAGCCCTTTTTCCTACACCGGGGAGCTGTTTTTT
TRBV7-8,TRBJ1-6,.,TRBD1,CASNPAGQGAGFWSPLHF,TGTGCCAGCAACCCGGCGGGACAGGGGGCTGGATTTTGGTCACCCCTCCACTTT
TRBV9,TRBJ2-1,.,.,CASSVDERSGLNNEQFF,TGTGCCAGCAGCGTAGACGAGAGGAGCGGCCTAAACAATGAGCAGTTCTTC
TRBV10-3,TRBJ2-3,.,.,CAISGTGTTDTQYF,TGTGCCATCAGTGGTACCGGGACTACAGATACGCAGTATTTT
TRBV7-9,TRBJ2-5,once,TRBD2,CASSDGLVQETQYF,TGTGCCAGCAGCGATGGACTAGTGCAAGAGACCCAGTACTTC
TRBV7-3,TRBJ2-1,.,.,CASSSDYSANEQFF,TGTGCCAGCAGCTCCGACTACTCCGCGAATGAGCAGTTCTTC
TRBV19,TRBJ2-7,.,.,CASSIGNRIYEQYF,TGTGCCAGTAGTATTGGAAACAGGATTTACGAGCAGTACTTC
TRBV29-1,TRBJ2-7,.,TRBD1,CSVEDRQGASYEQYF,TGCAGCGTTGAAGATCGACAGGGGGCATCCTACGAGCAGTACTTC
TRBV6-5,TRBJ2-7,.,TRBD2,CASSYSREGPWEQYF,TGTGCCAGCAGTTACTCGCGGGAGGGCCCATGGGAGCAGTACTTC
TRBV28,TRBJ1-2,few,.,CASSGAGTYYGYTF,TGTGCCAGCAGTGGGGCGGGGACCTACTATGGCTACACCTTC
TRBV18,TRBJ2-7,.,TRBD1,CASSPGTGALYEQYF,TGTGCCAGCTCACCCGGGACAGGGGCCCTCTACGAGCAGTACTTC
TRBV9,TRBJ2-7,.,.,CASSASPMTEQYF,TGTGCCAGCAGCGCCAGCCCGATGACAGAGCAGTACTTC
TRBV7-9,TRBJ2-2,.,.,CASSLHGEAGELFF,TGTGCCAGCAGCCTCCACGGGGAGGCCGGGGAGCTGTTTTTT
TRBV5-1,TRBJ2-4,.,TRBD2,CASSSQREGNIQYF,TGCGCCAGCAGCTCTCAGCGGGAGGGAAACATTCAGTACTTC
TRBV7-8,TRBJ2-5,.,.,CASSLLKGVQETQYF,TGTGCCAGCAGCTTATTAAAAGGGGTTCAAGAGACCCAGTACTTC
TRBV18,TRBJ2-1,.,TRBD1,CASSPGTGNMGEQFF,TGTGCCAGCTCACCAGGGACAGGGAATATGGGTGAGCAGTTCTTC
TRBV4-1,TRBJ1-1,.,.,CASSQRVIGNTEAFF,TGCGCCAGCAGCCAGAGGGTGATAGGGAACACTGAAGCTTTCTTT